This is a list of T cell receptor beta chains from one sample in a study of beta chain features in type 1 diabetes. Measured with immunoSEQ multiplex PCR; TCRdb has only the in-frame clones, and not every one. The data contain some 350,000 clones, roughly 13% of them singletons. Sequencing was done on a sample of naive CD4+ T cells from blood. The receptor source for this set is a woman aged 18-29 years with type 1 diabetes. Each CDR3 is given with its conserved first and last residue. Fields, in order: D gene, clone size, V gene, J gene, CDR3 protein, CDR3 DNA. The D gene is left open where the match is weak. Clone size is given for some rows only: seen once, a few or many times, or a class if the clone is expanded.

TRBD1,NA,TRBV27,TRBJ1-2,CASSLKTGEDGYTF,TGTGCCAGCAGTTTAAAGACAGGGGAGGATGGCTACACCTTC
NA,NA,TRBV9,TRBJ2-3,CASTEGPGDTQYF,TGTGCCAGCACGGAGGGTCCCGGAGATACGCAGTATTTT
NA,NA,TRBV28,TRBJ2-1,CASSLFDRYNEQFF,TGTGCCAGCAGTTTATTCGACAGGTACAATGAGCAGTTCTTC
NA,NA,TRBV28,TRBJ2-7,CASSSSDRFYEQYF,NA
NA,few,TRBV5-6,TRBJ1-1,CASSQLLAIEAFF,TGTGCCAGCAGCCAGTTGCTGGCAATTGAAGCTTTCTTT
NA,NA,TRBV5-1,TRBJ2-5,CASSPGAEETQYF,TGCGCCAGCAGCCCAGGGGCGGAAGAGACCCAGTACTTC
NA,few,TRBV6-5,TRBJ1-1,CASSYNNRNTEAFF,TGTGCCAGCAGTTACAACAACAGGAACACTGAAGCTTTCTTT
NA,NA,TRBV9,TRBJ2-1,CASSVAGDWTGSSEQFF,TGTGCCAGCAGCGTAGCCGGGGACTGGACAGGCTCGAGTGAGCAGTTCTTC
TRBD2,few,TRBV28,TRBJ2-7,CASSLGTSGSWGYEQYF,TGTGCCAGCAGTCTCGGGACTAGCGGAAGTTGGGGATACGAGCAGTACTTC
NA,NA,TRBV29-1,TRBJ1-1,CSVGGQVRTEAFF,TGCAGCGTGGGGGGTCAGGTGAGGACTGAAGCTTTCTTT
NA,NA,TRBV5-6,TRBJ2-3,CASSLRQVVGTDTQYF,TGTGCCAGCAGCTTGCGACAGGTGGTAGGCACAGATACGCAGTATTTT
TRBD1,NA,TRBV19,TRBJ2-1,CASSKGTGGYNEQFF,TGTGCCAGTAGTAAAGGGACAGGGGGCTACAATGAGCAGTTCTTC
NA,few,TRBV28,TRBJ1-1,CASSLQGTEAFF,TGTGCCAGCAGTTTACAGGGGACTGAAGCTTTCTTT
NA,few,TRBV5-1,TRBJ1-5,CASSVAGLSQPQHF,TGCGCCAGCAGCGTGGCAGGGCTTTCTCAGCCCCAGCATTTT
NA,NA,TRBV5-1,TRBJ2-5,CASSLAPDQETQYF,TGCGCCAGCAGCTTGGCTCCAGACCAAGAGACCCAGTACTTC
NA,NA,TRBV15,TRBJ2-3,CATSRGGGSTDTQYF,TGTGCCACCAGCAGAGGCGGCGGGAGCACAGATACGCAGTATTTT
NA,NA,TRBV25-1,TRBJ2-2,CASGAIFGGTGELFF,TGTGCCAGCGGGGCGATCTTTGGGGGGACCGGGGAGCTGTTTTTT
NA,NA,TRBV7-6,TRBJ2-3,CASSPRSGSGITDTQYF,TGTGCCAGCAGCCCAAGGTCGGGTAGCGGAATCACAGATACGCAGTATTTT
TRBD2,NA,TRBV27,TRBJ2-1,CASNGLAGANEQFF,TGTGCCAGCAACGGCCTAGCGGGAGCCAATGAGCAGTTCTTC
NA,NA,TRBV27,TRBJ1-3,CASSRLGALSGNTIYF,TGTGCCAGCAGTCGGCTAGGGGCCCTCTCTGGAAACACCATATATTTT
TRBD2,few,TRBV7-2,TRBJ2-3,CASSQTSGSADTQYF,TGTGCCAGCAGCCAGACTAGCGGGAGTGCAGATACGCAGTATTTT
NA,NA,TRBV19,TRBJ2-2,CASSLDWGDTGELFF,TGTGCCAGTAGTCTCGACTGGGGGGACACCGGGGAGCTGTTTTTT